One TCR beta chain is described in this entry. Its antigen is unknown. Distinct nucleotide sequences in the sample also encode this CDR3. Some clones are missing from TCRdb's copy, which holds only in-frame ones; the method was immunoSEQ multiplex PCR. The profile shows 200,000 to 300,000 clones, 85% to 95% of them singletons. This entry is derived from a study of T cell responses to AZD1222 COVID-19 vaccine. Study conclusions and caveats: Donors were chiefly white British, with a greater number of females, and clonal diversity was perhaps underestimated. Regions 160-218 and 743-854 dominated among vaccine-associated CD4 TCRs spanning spike. In the spike-specific TCR repertoire, nearly half reportedly target unmutated variant regions. Spike-specific TCR repertoires showed rising breadth and depth after two AZD1222 doses.

Germline values: CDR1 SNHLY, CDR2 FYNNEI. Deletions cut 9 bases from V and 0 bases from J, with 7 bases between. This CDR3 is 12 amino acids long. The chain joins TRBV2 to TRBJ2-3; possible D gene TRBD2, 5 bases. The specimen was peripheral blood, collected on day 0 of AZD1222 vaccination. This clonotype originated in an adult in good health. The CDR3 nucleotides read TGTGCCAGTAGCGTTAGCACAGATACGCAGTATTTT. It specifies CASSVSTDTQYF. The full variable domain, with the rest looked up from reference TRBV2 and TRBJ2-3, is EPEVTQTPSHQVTQMGQEVILRCVPISNHLYFYWYRQILGQKVEFLVSFYNNEISEKSEIFDDQFSVERPDGSNFTLKIRSTKLEDSAMYFCASSVSTDTQYFGPGTRLTVL.